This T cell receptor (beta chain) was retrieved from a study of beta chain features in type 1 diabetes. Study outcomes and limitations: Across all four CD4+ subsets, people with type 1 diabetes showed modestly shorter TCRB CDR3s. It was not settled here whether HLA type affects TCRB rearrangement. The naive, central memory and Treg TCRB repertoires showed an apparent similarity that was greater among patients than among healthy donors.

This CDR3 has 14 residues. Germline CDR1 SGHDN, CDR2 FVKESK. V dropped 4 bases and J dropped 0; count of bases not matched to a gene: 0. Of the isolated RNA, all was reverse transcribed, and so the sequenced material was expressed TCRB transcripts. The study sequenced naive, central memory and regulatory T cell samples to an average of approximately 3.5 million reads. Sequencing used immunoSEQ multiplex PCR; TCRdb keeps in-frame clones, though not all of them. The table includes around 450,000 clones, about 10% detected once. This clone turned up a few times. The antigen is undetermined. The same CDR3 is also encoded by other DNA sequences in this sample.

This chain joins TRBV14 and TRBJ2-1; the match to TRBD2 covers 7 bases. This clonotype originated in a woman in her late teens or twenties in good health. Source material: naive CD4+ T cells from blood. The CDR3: CASSRTSSYNEQFF. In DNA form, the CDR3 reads TGTGCCAGCAGCCGGACTAGCTCCTACAATGAGCAGTTCTTC.